Shown below are 26 T cell receptor beta chains from a single sample sequenced in a study of T-cell reconstitution after alpha-beta-depleted transplantation in children. The authors prepared the TCRbeta library with unique molecular identifiers. A single record per CDR3 protein comes from TCRdb applying MiXCR to the PCR reads. The sample has 130,000 to 150,000 distinct CDR3 sequences, about 9% seen once. The source material was PBMCs, mostly from graft donor cells, sampled 180 days after TCRalphabeta/CD19-depleted stem cell transplant. These receptors originate from a female patient between 2 and 10 years old who had a stem cell transplant for congenital amegakaryocytic thrombocytopenia, so the T cells may come from the graft donor.

V usage is TRBV5-6 and J usage is TRBJ1-5; D might be TRBD1 (5 bases). The germline V gene has CDR1 SGHDT and CDR2 YYEEEE. The CDR3 consists of 14 residues. The V end was cut by 4 bases, the J end by 9 bases, with 17 bases between. CDR3 sequence: CASSLGQGSRPQHF. For the CDR3, the DNA is TGTGCCAGCAGCCTGGGTCAGGGAAGTAGGCCCCAGCATTTT.

The V gene is TRBV7-2, the J gene TRBJ2-7; the match to TRBD2 covers 7 bases. The germline V gene encodes CDR1 SGHTA and CDR2 FQGNSA. CDR3 size: 14 residues. V dropped 5 bases and J dropped 7; count of bases not matched to a gene: 11. DNA of the CDR3: TGTGCCAGCAGCAATCGGGACTTCGGGGGGGAGCAGTACTTC. Amino acids: CASSNRDFGGEQYF.

The sample holds many counts of this clonotype. The chain couples TRBV20-1 to TRBJ1-1, with D possibly being TRBD1 (5 bases). Germline lookup yields CDR1 DFQATT and CDR2 SNEGSKA (reference sequence). This CDR3 is built from 11 residues. Deletions cut 0 bases from V and 11 bases from J, with 10 bases between. The CDR3 bases are TGCAGTGCTAGAGATCTAGGGACGGCTTTCTTT. This encodes CSARDLGTAFF.

There are many counts of this clonotype. V usage is TRBV5-5 and J usage is TRBJ2-1; TRBD2 matches at 7 bases. Trimming at V came to 3 bases and at J to 15 bases, leaving 9 bases not matched to a gene. This CDR3 has 12 amino acids. The germline V gene has CDR1 SGHKS and CDR2 YYEKEE (reference sequence). The CDR3 sequence is CASSWGGTWTFF. The DNA for the CDR3 is TGTGCCAGCAGCTGGGGGGGGACGTGGACGTTCTTC.

Note on this clonotype: The germline gene is not matched at one end of the junction; a read error may be the cause. The chain couples TRBV12-3 or TRBV12-4 to TRBJ1-4; D is undetermined. The CDR3 consists of 16 residues. CDR3 amino acids: CSSSLRSVDTNEKLFF. The CDR3 DNA follows: TGTTCCAGCAGTTTAAGGTCCGTCGATACTAATGAAAAACTGTTTTTT.

The chain recombines TRBV20-1 with TRBJ1-5; D is unclear. This CDR3 has 13 residues. V dropped 5 bases and J dropped 1 base, with 9 bases sitting between them. The germline V gene encodes CDR1 DFQATT and CDR2 SNEGSKA (reference sequence). DNA for the CDR3: TGCAGTGCTGTCAGTGGGAGCAATCAGCCCCAGCATTTT. Its translation: CSAVSGSNQPQHF.

The chain couples TRBV19 to TRBJ2-2; 7 positions match TRBD1. Germline CDR1 is LNHDA and CDR2 is SQIVND (reference sequence). This CDR3 is 13 amino acids long. Losses at the gene ends were 8 bases for V and 6 bases for J; bases not matched to a gene: 6. The CDR3 sequence is CASGYRGPGELFF. The CDR3 DNA reads as TGTGCCAGTGGCTACAGGGGTCCCGGGGAGCTGTTTTTT.

The chain combines TRBV5-1 with TRBJ2-3; D call uncertain. Trimming shortened V by 4 bases and J by 0 bases, and 9 bases separated the two germline ends. Germline CDR1 reads SGHRS; CDR2 reads YFSETQ. The CDR3 extends over 14 amino acids. The DNA for the CDR3 is TGCGCCAGCAGCACTTACGGTAGCACAGATACGCAGTATTTT. This translates into CASSTYGSTDTQYF.

This clonotype was recorded many times. The chain combines TRBV14 with TRBJ2-1, with D perhaps TRBD2 (5 bases). This CDR3 is built from 18 residues. The germline V and J ends were trimmed by 2 bases and 4 bases, with 21 bases remaining between them. From germline, CDR1 is SGHDN and CDR2 FVKESK. The CDR3 is CASSQPLYRLASYNEQFF. CDR3 nucleotide sequence: TGTGCCAGCAGCCAACCCCTGTACCGGCTAGCATCGTACAATGAGCAGTTCTTC.

The chain uses TRBV7-9 and TRBJ1-5, with D unresolved. Germline-derived CDR1 and CDR2 are SEHNR and FQNEAQ (reference sequence). V shed 0 bases and J shed 4 bases, with 7 bases lying between them. This CDR3 spans 14 amino acids. DNA for the CDR3: TGTGCCAGCAGCTTAGCGTCTGGGAATCAGCCCCAGCATTTT. Translation gives CASSLASGNQPQHF.

The V and J genes are TRBV19 and TRBJ2-2; D may match TRBD1 or TRBD2 (5 bases each). The germline gives CDR1 LNHDA, CDR2 SQIVND (reference sequence). With 3 bases removed from V and 5 bases from J, the gap between germline ends came to 13 bases. This CDR3 has 15 residues. CDR3 sequence: CASSMGQGETGELFF. The DNA of the CDR3 is TGTGCCAGTAGTATGGGGCAGGGAGAAACCGGGGAGCTGTTTTTT.

The gene calls are TRBV11-2 and TRBJ2-7; 10 bases fit TRBD1. V lost 5 bases to trimming and J lost 2 bases; unmatched junction nucleotides: 3. The CDR3 is 14 residues long. Germline loops: CDR1 SGHAT, CDR2 FQNNGV. CDR3 nucleotide sequence: TGTGCCAGCAGCGCGGGACAGGGGCCCTACGAGCAGTACTTC. Protein product: CASSAGQGPYEQYF.

At least ten counts were recorded for this clonotype. V gene TRBV7-2 combines with J gene TRBJ2-1; D unresolved. CDR3 length: 12 residues. The germline gives CDR1 SGHTA, CDR2 FQGNSA. Trimming shortened V by 0 bases and J by 13 bases, and 10 bases separated the two germline ends. Written as DNA, the CDR3 is TGTGCCAGCAGCTTAGCTCTAGGTTCCCAGTTCTTC. Translating gives CASSLALGSQFF.

This clonotype was seen many times. CDR3 loop: CSVGFRPETQYF. CDR3 bases: TGCAGCGTTGGTTTCCGCCCTGAGACCCAGTACTTC. The chain is built from TRBV29-1 and TRBJ2-5; D gene uncertain. Germline V CDR1 and CDR2: SQVTM, ANQGSEA. The CDR3 length is 12 residues. The V gene lost 4 bases and the J gene lost 5 bases, with 11 bases spanning the gap.

This clonotype came up a few times. This chain links TRBV20-1 with TRBJ2-5; D might be TRBD1 (6 bases). The length of the CDR3 is 15 residues. Germline assignment: CDR1 DFQATT and CDR2 SNEGSKA (reference sequence). The V end lost 1 base, the J end lost 7 bases, and 19 bases lay between the germline ends. CDR3 DNA sequence: TGCAGTGCTAGAGCCGGACCGGGACACCGTACGACCCAGTACTTC. Amino acids: CSARAGPGHRTTQYF.

Here the CDR3 reads CASTIQGGIEAFF. CDR3 nucleotides: TGCGCCAGCACTATCCAGGGAGGGATCGAAGCTTTCTTT. This chain uses TRBV5-1 with TRBJ1-1, with a weak D call TRBD1 (5 bases). Trimming took 6 bases from V and 8 from J, leaving 17 bases between them. This CDR3 contains 13 residues. Germline V gene data show CDR1 as SGHRS and CDR2 as YFSETQ.

This clonotype was counted at least ten times. The V call is TRBV28, the J call TRBJ2-2; the D is unclear. Germline loops: CDR1 MDHEN, CDR2 SYDVKM. The CDR3 spans 12 residues. CDR3 sequence: CAAETNTGELFF. CDR3 DNA sequence: TGTGCGGCGGAGACGAACACCGGGGAGCTGTTTTTT. The variable domain in full, with the rest retrieved from reference TRBV28 and TRBJ2-2, is DVKVTQSSRYLVKRTGEKVFLECVQDMDHENMFWYRQDPGLGLRLIYFSYDVKMKEKGDIPEGYSVSREKKERFSLILESASTNQTSMYLCAAETNTGELFFGEGSRLTVL.

This clonotype was observed many times. The chain links TRBV4-1 to TRBJ1-5; no reliable D call. Deletions cut 4 bases from V and 2 bases from J, with 9 bases between. This CDR3 region has 14 residues. Per the germline V gene, CDR1 is MGHRA and CDR2 is YSYEKL. In nucleotides, the CDR3 is TGCGCCAGCAGCCCCACGCCCCGCAATCAGCCCCAGCATTTT. This gives the protein CASSPTPRNQPQHF.

The CDR3 reads CASSLEGGYIQYF. DNA of the CDR3: TGTGCCAGCAGCTTAGAAGGGGGTTACATTCAGTACTTC. The rearrangement links TRBV11-2 to TRBJ2-4; TRBD1 might be the D (6 bases). V lost 0 bases to trimming and J lost 8 bases, with 8 bases between them. The CDR3 has 13 residues. Looked up from germline, CDR1 is SGHAT and CDR2 is FQNNGV.

This clonotype appeared a few times. The chain uses TRBV20-1 and TRBJ1-2, with 7 bases aligning to TRBD1. The CDR3 is 15 residues long. Per germline, CDR1 DFQATT and CDR2 SNEGSKA (reference sequence). V lost 0 bases and J lost 5; bases outside the gene matches: 9. Here the CDR3 DNA reads TGCAGTGCTAGAGAGCCTCCGGGACAGCTTTATGGCTACACCTTC. Translation: CSAREPPGQLYGYTF.

The sample holds many counts of this clonotype. The gene calls are TRBV5-1 and TRBJ1-1; TRBD1 aligns across 8 bases. Germline trimming cut 4 bases from V and 0 bases from J; bases unmatched to any gene: 5. The germline gives CDR1 SGHRS, CDR2 YFSETQ. The CDR3 sequence is 15 residues long. In DNA, the CDR3 is TGCGCCAGCAGCCCCCGGACAGGGTTGAACACTGAAGCTTTCTTT. This encodes CASSPRTGLNTEAFF.

Ten or more counts support this clonotype. The gene calls are TRBV20-1 and TRBJ1-2; D is undetermined. From germline, CDR1 is DFQATT and CDR2 SNEGSKA (reference sequence). The CDR3 extends over 9 amino acids. In nucleotides, the CDR3 is TGCAGGGCAACCGATGGCTACACCTTC. Residues: CRATDGYTF.

This clonotype was seen at least ten times. V is TRBV13 and J is TRBJ2-2, with TRBD1 matching 7 bases. The CDR3 spans 16 residues. Germline CDR1 reads PRHDT; CDR2 reads FYEKMQ (reference sequence). The junction had 10 bases not matched to a gene; V was cut back by 5 bases and J by 4 bases. As DNA, the CDR3 is TGTGCCAGCAGCGGAAGGGACAGTAAACTCACCGGGGAGCTGTTTTTT. Translated, it gives CASSGRDSKLTGELFF.

This clonotype was seen only a few times. CDR3 amino acids: CASSLARRNTEAFF. The CDR3, as DNA: TGTGCCAGCAGCTTAGCACGGCGGAACACTGAAGCTTTCTTT. V is TRBV7-2 and J is TRBJ1-1, with unresolved D. V lost 0 bases to trimming and J lost 1 base, with 6 bases between them. Germline loops: CDR1 SGHTA, CDR2 FQGNSA. This CDR3 is built from 14 residues.

This clonotype was detected many times. The DNA for the CDR3 is TGTGCCACCCGGTTAGACACCCACACCGGGGAGCTGTTTTTT. It encodes CATRLDTHTGELFF. The rearrangement links TRBV2 to TRBJ2-2, with D unresolved. Per the germline V gene, CDR1 is SNHLY and CDR2 is FYNNEI. V was shortened by 10 bases and J by 3 bases, with 15 bases between the two germline ends. CDR3 size: 14 residues. Full variable domain (missing parts from reference TRBV2 and TRBJ2-2): EPEVTQTPSHQVTQMGQEVILRCVPISNHLYFYWYRQILGQKVEFLVSFYNNEISEKSEIFDDQFSVERPDGSNFTLKIRSTKLEDSAMYFCATRLDTHTGELFFGEGSRLTVL.

This clonotype was picked up many times. The CDR3 sequence: CASSWAGSAQPQHF. The CDR3, as DNA: TGTGCCAGCAGTTGGGCCGGGTCGGCTCAGCCCCAGCATTTT. The chain employs TRBV28 and TRBJ1-5; D ambiguous. This CDR3 is 14 amino acids long. V lost 4 bases and J lost 6, with 13 bases in between. Germline assignment: CDR1 MDHEN and CDR2 SYDVKM.